The 31 T cell receptor beta chains reported below all come from one sample, sequenced in a study of T-cell reconstitution after alpha-beta-depleted transplantation in children (dated by TCRdb to 2016 to 2017). Read against the paper, the sample's treatment or condition label means: allogeneic hematopoietic cell transplantation with graft depleted of TCRalphabeta T cells and CD19 B cells. Libraries were made using PCR. The reads were generated on an Illumina HiSeq 2500. TCR libraries were prepared with molecular barcoding, using unique molecular identifiers to normalize TCRbeta repertoire quantification. The public reads were run again by TCRdb, first through fastp at Q25 and then through MiXCR, and only productive beta chains were kept. Every entry covers one CDR3 protein and lists the most common genes and DNA from its rows. The sample contains about 980,000 distinct CDR3 sequences, 25% to 35% of them found a single time. The top ten hold under 30% of the sample.

Sequenced material: PBMCs, mostly from graft donor cells, taken 360 days after TCRalphabeta/CD19-depleted stem cell transplant. The receptor source for this set is a boy in the first two years of life who had a stem cell transplant for SCID, so the T cells may come from the graft donor.

In its sample, this clonotype was seen a few times. The genes are TRBV5-1 and TRBJ1-5; 8 nucleotides align to TRBD1. Germline trimming cut 2 bases from V and 4 bases from J; bases unmatched to any gene: 8. The CDR3 covers 16 residues. CDR1 is SGHRS and CDR2 is YFSETQ in the germline V gene. The CDR3 here is CASSFRETGENQPQHF. The DNA for the CDR3 is TGCGCCAGCAGCTTCCGGGAGACAGGGGAAAATCAGCCCCAGCATTTT.

The chain uses TRBV20-1 and TRBJ2-5; D remains unclear. CDR1 and CDR2 from the germline V gene are DFQATT and SNEGSKA (reference sequence). Trimming removed 0 bases from V and 7 bases from J, with 6 bases in between. The CDR3 totals 11 residues. The CDR3 reads CSARESRTQYF. The CDR3, as DNA: TGCAGTGCTAGAGAAAGCAGGACCCAGTACTTC.

This clonotype was counted between two and nine times. The chain has TRBV9 and TRBJ2-5, with TRBD1 matching 9 bases. This CDR3 spans 15 amino acids. Germline loops: CDR1 SGDLS, CDR2 YYNGEE. V lost 2 bases to trimming and J lost 2 bases; unmatched junction nucleotides: 4. The CDR3 DNA sequence: TGTGCCAGCAGCGTCCCGACAGGGGGTCAAGAGACCCAGTACTTC. Protein: CASSVPTGGQETQYF.

In this sample, this clonotype turned up a few times. DNA of the CDR3: TGTGCCAGCAGCCAAGAATGGGGCGGGGGCCCCTCCTACAATGAGCAGTTCTTC. It specifies CASSQEWGGGPSYNEQFF. The chain is built from TRBV4-2 and TRBJ2-1; the D gene is possibly TRBD2 (7 bases). CDR1 and CDR2 from the germline V gene are LGHNA and YNFKEQ. V shed 0 bases and J shed 0 bases, with 15 bases lying between them. This CDR3 is built from 18 residues.

This clonotype was seen only a few times. The chain couples TRBV5-1 to TRBJ1-3, with 8 nucleotides matching TRBD1. CDR1 and CDR2 (germline): SGHRS, YFSETQ. This CDR3 has 16 amino acids. Unmatched junction bases numbered 5, after V lost 3 bases and J lost 0 bases. The CDR3 coding sequence is TGCGCCAGCAGCTCGGGACAGGTTAGCTCTGGAAACACCATATATTTT. The encoded protein is CASSSGQVSSGNTIYF. The full variable domain, in which reference TRBV5-1 and TRBJ1-3 provide the parts outside the CDR3, is KAGVTQTPRYLIKTRGQQVTLSCSPISGHRSVSWYQQTPGQGLQFLFEYFSETQRNKGNFPGRFSGRQFSNSRSEMNVSTLELGDSALYLCASSSGQVSSGNTIYFGEGSWLTVV.

Only a few counts were recorded for this clonotype. The CDR3 loop reads CASSLGGVGEKLFF. Here the CDR3 DNA reads TGTGCCAGCAGCTTGGGAGGGGTCGGTGAAAAACTGTTTTTT. The V gene is TRBV5-6, the J gene TRBJ1-4, with a tentative D call TRBD1 (5 bases). The germline V and J ends were trimmed by 0 bases and 7 bases, with 10 bases remaining between them. The CDR3 length is 14 residues. Germline assignment: CDR1 SGHDT and CDR2 YYEEEE.

V gene TRBV12-3 or TRBV12-4 combines with J gene TRBJ2-1; 12 positions agree with TRBD1. With 3 bases clipped from V and 7 bases from J, the junction kept 7 bases outside the gene matches. CDR3 length: 16 amino acids. In DNA form, the CDR3 reads TGTGCCAGCAGTTTCGGGACAGGGGGCTTCAAGAATGAGCAGTTCTTC. It codes for CASSFGTGGFKNEQFF.

This clonotype was seen a handful of times. V usage is TRBV25-1 and J usage is TRBJ2-7, with D perhaps matching TRBD1 or TRBD2 (5 bases each). CDR1 is MGHDK and CDR2 is SYGVNS in the germline V gene. The CDR3 length is 12 residues. V was cut by 5 bases and J by 2 bases, with 7 bases left in between. The CDR3 nucleotides read TGTGCCAGCAGTTGGGGGACCTACGAGCAGTACTTC. This translates into CASSWGTYEQYF.

The chain employs TRBV7-2 and TRBJ2-4, with 11 bases matching TRBD1. This CDR3 contains 17 residues. The germline V gene has CDR1 SGHTA and CDR2 FQGNSA. Trimming cost V 4 bases and J 3 bases; bases outside gene matches: 8. The CDR3 sequence: CASSSGDRGYHKNIQYF. CDR3 DNA sequence: TGTGCCAGCAGCTCAGGGGACAGGGGGTACCACAAAAACATTCAGTACTTC.

The chain joins TRBV4-3 to TRBJ1-1, with D possibly being TRBD1 (6 bases). Trimming cost V 0 bases and J 5 bases, with 16 bases left between them. This CDR3 region has 16 residues. Germline V CDR1 and CDR2: LGHNA, YSLEER. CDR3 amino acids: CASSQDRATGRTEAFF. The CDR3 region has the DNA TGCGCCAGCAGCCAAGATCGCGCAACAGGGCGGACTGAAGCTTTCTTT.

CDR3 sequence: CASSLTATGTAAHGYTF. In nucleotides, the CDR3 is TGCGCCAGCAGCTTGACAGCAACCGGGACGGCGGCTCATGGCTACACCTTC. The rearrangement links TRBV5-1 to TRBJ1-2, with a possible D match to TRBD1 (5 bases). V was pared by 1 base and J by 6 bases, with 22 bases between. The germline CDR1 and CDR2 sequences are SGHRS and YFSETQ. This CDR3 comprises 17 residues.

The V and J genes are TRBV4-3 and TRBJ2-7, with 10 bases fitting TRBD2. Germline V CDR1 and CDR2: LGHNA, YSLEER. Trimming removed 1 base from V and 7 bases from J; junction bases left unmatched: 7. The CDR3 is made up of 15 amino acids. CDR3 DNA sequence: TGCGCCAGCAGCCAAGGCCTAGCGGGGGCGTGGGAGCAGTACTTC. Its translation: CASSQGLAGAWEQYF.

This chain uses TRBV20-1 with TRBJ2-3; TRBD2 aligns across 15 bases. Trimming took 2 bases from V and 9 from J; bases not matched to a gene: 6. The CDR3 sequence is 15 residues long. Per germline, CDR1 DFQATT and CDR2 SNEGSKA (reference sequence). Written as DNA, the CDR3 is TGCAGTGCTAGAAGGACTAGCGGGGGGGCTGGGACGCAGTATTTT. Amino acid sequence: CSARRTSGGAGTQYF.

The CDR3 DNA reads as TGCGCCAGCAGCCAAGATTCGACTAGCGGATACTACGAGCAGTACTTC. Amino acids: CASSQDSTSGYYEQYF. This sequence joins TRBV4-3 and TRBJ2-7; 9 bases map to TRBD2. This CDR3 contains 16 residues. Per the germline V gene, CDR1 is LGHNA and CDR2 is YSLEER. V lost 0 bases and J lost 3; bases outside the gene matches: 6.

The chain recombines TRBV20-1 with TRBJ1-2; D is ambiguous. V lost 5 bases to trimming and J lost 4 bases, with 11 bases between them. Germline-derived CDR1 and CDR2 are DFQATT and SNEGSKA (reference sequence). The CDR3 length is 12 residues. This CDR3 reads CSAEPTGYGYTF. The CDR3 DNA sequence: TGCAGTGCTGAGCCCACGGGCTATGGCTACACCTTC.

The V gene is TRBV11-2, the J gene TRBJ2-2, with 7 bases lining up with TRBD1. The V gene end was trimmed by 4 bases and the J gene end by 6 bases; junction bases not matched to a gene: 5. The CDR3 runs to 14 residues. The germline V gene encodes CDR1 SGHAT and CDR2 FQNNGV. In DNA form, the CDR3 reads TGTGCCAGCAGCTGGGGACAGCACTCCGGGGAGCTGTTTTTT. Translation gives CASSWGQHSGELFF.

CDR3 sequence: CASSPDRAATGELFF. CDR3 sequence (DNA): TGCGCCAGCAGCCCGGACAGGGCGGCGACCGGGGAGCTGTTTTTT. The rearrangement links TRBV5-1 to TRBJ2-2; 8 bases map to TRBD1. V lost 4 bases and J lost 5; bases outside the gene matches: 7. Germline CDR1 SGHRS, CDR2 YFSETQ. This CDR3 has 15 amino acids.

This clonotype was seen more than once but under ten times. The J gene is TRBJ2-3, the V gene TRBV27; 9 bases agree with TRBD2. The CDR3 has 17 residues. Germline CDR1 and CDR2: MNHEY and SMNVEV (reference sequence). The trim removed 0 bases at V and 2 bases at J, leaving 6 bases unmatched. The CDR3 protein is CASSLSASGEPTDTQYF. The CDR3 DNA is TGTGCCAGCAGTTTATCGGCTAGCGGGGAGCCCACAGATACGCAGTATTTT.

The sample holds a few counts of this clonotype. This chain links TRBV6-1 with TRBJ2-7; the match to TRBD1 covers 11 bases. V was clipped by 8 bases and J by 3 bases; unmatched bases: 6. The CDR3 is 14 amino acids. Germline V lookup: CDR1 MNHNS, CDR2 SASEGT. DNA for the CDR3: TGTGCCAGCGCCCCGGGACAGGGGGTCTACGAGCAGTACTTC. Protein product: CASAPGQGVYEQYF.

The chain carries TRBV12-3 or TRBV12-4 and TRBJ2-3; the D gene could be TRBD1 or TRBD2 (6 bases each). The CDR3 length is 14 residues. Deletions cut 8 bases from V and 1 base from J, with 13 bases between. The CDR3 sequence is CASRSGAGTDTQYF. The CDR3 DNA sequence: TGTGCCAGCCGCTCGGGGGCCGGCACAGATACGCAGTATTTT.

The chain joins TRBV11-1 to TRBJ2-1; D remains ambiguous. V shed 5 bases and J shed 0 bases, with 26 bases lying between them. CDR3 length: 20 amino acids. Germline loops: CDR1 SGHAT, CDR2 FQDESV (reference sequence). The CDR3 is CASSPSSMSAPSSSYNEQFF. As DNA, the CDR3 is TGTGCCAGCAGCCCGAGTAGTATGTCGGCCCCATCCAGCTCCTACAATGAGCAGTTCTTC.

V gene TRBV6-6 combines with J gene TRBJ2-7; unclear D gene. V lost 7 bases and J 4 bases, leaving 14 bases between the germline ends. The CDR3 runs to 13 residues. Germline CDR1 MNHNY, CDR2 SVGAGI (reference sequence). The DNA for the CDR3 is TGTGCCAGCATAAGGGAAAACCCTTACGAGCAGTACTTC. It codes for CASIRENPYEQYF.

The chain is built from TRBV11-2 and TRBJ2-3; 10 bases fit TRBD2. V shed 3 bases, J shed 2 bases, and the junction held 8 bases outside the gene matches. CDR1 and CDR2 from the germline V gene are SGHAT and FQNNGV. CDR3 length equals 17 residues. Here the CDR3 DNA reads TGTGCCAGCAGCTTTAATCTAGCGGGGGAGATCACAGATACGCAGTATTTT. The encoded protein is CASSFNLAGEITDTQYF. Full variable domain (rest looked up from reference TRBV11-2 and TRBJ2-3): EAGVAQSPRYKIIEKRQSVAFWCNPISGHATLYWYQQILGQGPKLLIQFQNNGVVDDSQLPKDRFSAERLKGVDSTLKIQPAKLEDSAVYLCASSFNLAGEITDTQYFGPGTRLTVL.

This rearrangement joins TRBV4-2 to TRBJ2-2; D gene ambiguous. The CDR3 extends over 16 amino acids. CDR1 is LGHNA, CDR2 YNFKEQ, per germline. Trimming took off 0 bases at V and 6 bases at J, with 14 bases between the two ends. CDR3 DNA sequence: TGTGCCAGCAGCCAAGAAGACGCCTTGGCTTCCGGGGAGCTGTTTTTT. Translation: CASSQEDALASGELFF.

The chain employs TRBV29-1 and TRBJ2-3; no clear D gene. CDR3 length: 11 amino acids. In germline, CDR1 is SQVTM, CDR2 ANQGSEA. V lost 4 bases and J lost 4, with 6 bases in between. The DNA of the CDR3 is TGCAGCGTTGGTAACGCAGATACGCAGTATTTT. Its protein product is CSVGNADTQYF.

In its sample, this clonotype was seen a few times. This rearrangement joins TRBV27 to TRBJ2-3, with no clear D. The CDR3 is 16 residues long. V was pared by 6 bases and J by 1 base, with 17 bases between. Germline V gives CDR1 MNHEY, CDR2 SMNVEV (reference sequence). CDR3 loop: CASSLRTTWGTDTQYF. The CDR3 DNA reads as TGTGCCAGCAGCCTAAGGACCACCTGGGGCACAGATACGCAGTATTTT.

The V gene is TRBV4-1, the J gene TRBJ2-7; 9 nucleotides line up with TRBD1. Germline V gives CDR1 MGHRA, CDR2 YSYEKL. The V and J ends lost 1 base and 2 bases, in that order; junction bases with no gene match: 6. There are 16 residues in the CDR3. CDR3 DNA: TGCGCCAGCAGCCAAGGCTGGGGGACAGGGACCTACGAGCAGTACTTC. It translates to CASSQGWGTGTYEQYF.

A word on this clonotype: This sequence may be a read error, since a much larger clone differs from it by one base. The rearrangement joins TRBV3-1 to TRBJ2-3, with D perhaps matching TRBD1 (5 bases). Germline V gene lookup returns CDR1 LGHDT and CDR2 YNNKEL (reference sequence). There are 15 residues in the CDR3. The CDR3 coding sequence is TGTGCCAGCAGCCCCCAGGGTTTGGGCACAGATACGCTGTATTTT. Encoded protein: CASSPQGLGTDTLYF.

The sample holds a few counts of this clonotype. The chain has TRBV15 and TRBJ1-2; 9 nucleotides align to TRBD1. Trimming at V came to 2 bases and at J to 8 bases, leaving 6 bases not matched to a gene. In germline, CDR1 is LNHNV, CDR2 YYDKDF (reference sequence). The CDR3 is made up of 14 amino acids. The CDR3 loop reads CATSRPGTGKGYTF. The CDR3 nucleotides read TGTGCCACCAGCAGACCCGGGACAGGGAAAGGCTACACCTTC.

This chain joins TRBV7-9 and TRBJ2-3; D may match TRBD1 or TRBD2 (5 bases each). Trimming left V 0 bases short and J 11 bases short, with 9 bases between. Germline V gives CDR1 SEHNR, CDR2 FQNEAQ (reference sequence). CDR3 size: 12 residues. The CDR3 sequence: CASSLAGERQYF. CDR3 in DNA: TGTGCCAGCAGCTTAGCGGGGGAACGGCAGTATTTT.

The sample holds a few counts of this clonotype. V gene TRBV5-5 combines with J gene TRBJ2-7; 7 bases align to TRBD1. The length of the CDR3 is 15 residues. Unmatched junction bases numbered 11, after V lost 4 bases and J lost 4 bases. Germline V gene data show CDR1 as SGHKS and CDR2 as YYEKEE (reference sequence). CDR3 amino acids: CASSGTGQILYEQYF. The CDR3 bases are TGTGCCAGCAGCGGAACGGGACAGATCCTGTACGAGCAGTACTTC.